This T cell receptor (beta chain) came from a study of CD8+ T cells in alopecia areata. Of note for this clone: Mouse gene names and germline throughout. The CDR3 end is not reached by the read, which stops 4 residues before it; the germline J gene fills it in.

As the sequencing template, cDNA was produced by extracting RNA and reverse transcribing it. Method: immunoSEQ multiplex PCR; TCRdb's copy keeps in-frame clones and lacks some. Reported are more than 250,000 clones, none seen only once; the ten largest carry 1.2%. The trim removed 2 bases at V and 5 bases at J, leaving 0 bases unmatched. CDR1 and CDR2 (germline): NNHNN, SYGAGS (reference sequence). The CDR3 has 13 amino acids. A sort of pooled cutaneous lymph node cells used CD4, CD8alpha, NKG2D, NKG2ACE and other stains. The receptor was isolated from a C3H/HeJ mouse with alopecia areata. The strain's MHC haplotype is H2-k. V is TRBV13-2 and J is TRBJ2-1; 8 nucleotides line up with TRBD2. Sequencing was carried out using CD4+ T cells sorted from a lymph node. The part of the CDR3 DNA that was read is TGTGCCAGCGGTGAACTGGGGGATGCT. Protein sequence: CASGELGDA. The whole CDR3 protein is CASGELGDAEQFF.